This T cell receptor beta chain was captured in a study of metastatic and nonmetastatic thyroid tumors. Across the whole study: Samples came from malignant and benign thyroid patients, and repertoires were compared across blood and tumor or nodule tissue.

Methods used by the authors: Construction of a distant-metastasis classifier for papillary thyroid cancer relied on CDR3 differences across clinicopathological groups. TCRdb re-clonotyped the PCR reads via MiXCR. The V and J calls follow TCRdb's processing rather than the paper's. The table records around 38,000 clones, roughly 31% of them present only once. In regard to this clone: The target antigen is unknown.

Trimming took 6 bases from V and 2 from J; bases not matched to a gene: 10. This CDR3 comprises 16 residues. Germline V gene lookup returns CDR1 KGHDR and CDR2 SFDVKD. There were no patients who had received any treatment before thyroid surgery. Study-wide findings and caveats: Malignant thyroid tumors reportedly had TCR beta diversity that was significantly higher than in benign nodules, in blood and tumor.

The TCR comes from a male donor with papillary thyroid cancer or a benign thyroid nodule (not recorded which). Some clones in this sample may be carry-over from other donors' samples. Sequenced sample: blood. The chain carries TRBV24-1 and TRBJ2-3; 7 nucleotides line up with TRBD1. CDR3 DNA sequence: TGTGCCACCAGTTACCGGGACAGATCTATCACAGATACGCAGTATTTT. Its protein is CATSYRDRSITDTQYF.